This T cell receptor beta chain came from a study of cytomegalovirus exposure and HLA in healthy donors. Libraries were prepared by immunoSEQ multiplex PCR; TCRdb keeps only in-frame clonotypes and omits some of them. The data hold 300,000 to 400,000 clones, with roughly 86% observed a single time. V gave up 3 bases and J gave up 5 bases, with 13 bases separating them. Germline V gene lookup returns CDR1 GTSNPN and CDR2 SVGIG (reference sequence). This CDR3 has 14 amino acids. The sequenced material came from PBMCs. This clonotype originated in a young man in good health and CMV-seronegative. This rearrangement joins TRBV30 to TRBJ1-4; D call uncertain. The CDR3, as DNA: TGTGCCTGGAGGCAATCCTCACAAAATGAAAAACTGTTTTTT. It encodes CAWRQSSQNEKLFF.